These 2 T cell receptor beta chains came from one sample sequenced in a study of T cells in Graves' hyperthyroidism and ophthalmopathy. Amplified TCR beta CDR3 regions came from RNA transcripts. When the TCR CDR3 underwent first-round RT-PCR, the HTBI primer set was used. TCRdb analysed the multiplex PCR reads with MiXCR anew, one entry per CDR3 protein. Of roughly 600,000 distinct CDR3 sequences listed, around 15% are singletons. Input material: blood. The receptors derive from a woman between 45 and 60 years old with Graves' ophthalmopathy.

J is TRBJ2-2 and V is TRBV9; TRBD2 matches 9 bases. V shed 4 bases, J shed 4 bases, and the junction held 8 bases outside the gene matches. This CDR3 region has 16 residues. In germline, CDR1 is SGDLS, CDR2 YYNGEE. The CDR3: CASSKFSGRGTGELFF. CDR3 bases: TGTGCCAGCAGCAAATTTAGCGGGAGAGGCACCGGGGAGCTGTTTTTT.

This chain uses TRBV28 with TRBJ2-5; D might be TRBD1 (5 bases). Germline CDR1 MDHEN, CDR2 SYDVKM. The V end was cut by 1 base, the J end by 4 bases, with 13 bases between. This CDR3 is built from 15 residues. The CDR3: CASSLFRAPSETQYF. DNA for the CDR3: TGTGCCAGCAGTTTATTCAGGGCGCCTTCAGAGACCCAGTACTTC.